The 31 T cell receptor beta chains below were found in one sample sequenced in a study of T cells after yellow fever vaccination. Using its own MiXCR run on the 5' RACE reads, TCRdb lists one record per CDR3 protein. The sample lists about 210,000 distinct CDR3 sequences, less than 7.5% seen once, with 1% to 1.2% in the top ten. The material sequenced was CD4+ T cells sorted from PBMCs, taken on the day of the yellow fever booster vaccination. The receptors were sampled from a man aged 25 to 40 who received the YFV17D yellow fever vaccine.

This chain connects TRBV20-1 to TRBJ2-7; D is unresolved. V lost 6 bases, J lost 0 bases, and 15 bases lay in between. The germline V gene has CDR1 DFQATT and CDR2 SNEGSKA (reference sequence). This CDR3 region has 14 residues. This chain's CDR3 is CSAERTFSSYEQYF. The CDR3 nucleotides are TGCAGTGCAGAGAGAACTTTCTCCTCCTACGAGCAGTACTTC.

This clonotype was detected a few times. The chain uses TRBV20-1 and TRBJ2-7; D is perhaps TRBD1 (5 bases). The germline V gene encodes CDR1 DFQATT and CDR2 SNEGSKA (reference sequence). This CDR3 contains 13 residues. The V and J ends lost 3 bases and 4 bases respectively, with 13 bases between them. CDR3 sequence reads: CSASARDTYEQYF. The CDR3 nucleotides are TGCAGTGCTAGTGCCAGGGATACGTACGAGCAGTACTTC.

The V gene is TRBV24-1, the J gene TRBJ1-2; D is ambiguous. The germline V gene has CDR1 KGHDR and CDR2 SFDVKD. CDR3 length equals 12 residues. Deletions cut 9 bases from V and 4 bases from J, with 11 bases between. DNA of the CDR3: TGTGCCACCCGCCAGTCGGGCTATGGCTACACCTTC. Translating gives CATRQSGYGYTF.

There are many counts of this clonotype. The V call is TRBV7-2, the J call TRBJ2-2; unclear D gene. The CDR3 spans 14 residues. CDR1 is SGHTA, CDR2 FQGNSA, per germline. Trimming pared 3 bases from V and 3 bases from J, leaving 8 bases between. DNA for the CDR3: TGTGCCAGCAGCTTGGTCAGGTACACCGGGGAGCTGTTTTTT. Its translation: CASSLVRYTGELFF.

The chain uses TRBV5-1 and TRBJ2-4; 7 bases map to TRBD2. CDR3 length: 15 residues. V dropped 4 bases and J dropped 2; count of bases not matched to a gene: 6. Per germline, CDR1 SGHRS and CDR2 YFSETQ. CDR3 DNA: TGCGCCAGCAGCGAAGGGGACTACTCCAAAAACATTCAGTACTTC. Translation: CASSEGDYSKNIQYF.

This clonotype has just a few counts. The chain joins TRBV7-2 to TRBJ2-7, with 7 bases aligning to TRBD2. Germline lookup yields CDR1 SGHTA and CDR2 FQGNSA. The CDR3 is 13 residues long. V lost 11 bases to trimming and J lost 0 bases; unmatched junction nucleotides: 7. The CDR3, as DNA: TGTGCCTGCTCCGGCGGGAGCTCCTACGAGCAGTACTTC. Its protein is CACSGGSSYEQYF.

This chain's CDR3 is CASSLGQGESYEQYF. The CDR3 DNA follows: TGTGCCAGCAGCTTGGGACAGGGGGAATCCTACGAGCAGTACTTC. J is TRBJ2-7 and V is TRBV5-6; 9 bases are a match to TRBD1. CDR3 length: 15 residues. J lost 1 base, V lost 0 bases, and 2 bases had no gene match. Germline CDR1 and CDR2: SGHDT and YYEEEE.

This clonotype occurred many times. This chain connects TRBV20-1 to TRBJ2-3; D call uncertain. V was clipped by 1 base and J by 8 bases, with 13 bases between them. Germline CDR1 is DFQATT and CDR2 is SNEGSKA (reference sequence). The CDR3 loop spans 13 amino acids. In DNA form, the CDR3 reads TGCAGTGCTAGAGGTGATAACGTTGGTACGCAGTATTTT. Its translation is CSARGDNVGTQYF.

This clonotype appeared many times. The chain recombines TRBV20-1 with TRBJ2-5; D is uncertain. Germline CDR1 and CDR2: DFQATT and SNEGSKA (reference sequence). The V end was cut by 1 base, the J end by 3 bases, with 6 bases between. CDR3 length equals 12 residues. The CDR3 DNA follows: TGCAGTGCTAGAGGGTCTAAAGAGACCCAGTACTTC. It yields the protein CSARGSKETQYF.

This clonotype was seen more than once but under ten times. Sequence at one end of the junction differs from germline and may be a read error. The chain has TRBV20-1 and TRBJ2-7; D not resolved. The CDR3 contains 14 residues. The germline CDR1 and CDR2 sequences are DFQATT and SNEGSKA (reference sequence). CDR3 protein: CSARGRNHSYEQYF. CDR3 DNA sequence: TGCAGTGCCAGAGGACGCAACCACTCCTACGAGCAGTACTTC.

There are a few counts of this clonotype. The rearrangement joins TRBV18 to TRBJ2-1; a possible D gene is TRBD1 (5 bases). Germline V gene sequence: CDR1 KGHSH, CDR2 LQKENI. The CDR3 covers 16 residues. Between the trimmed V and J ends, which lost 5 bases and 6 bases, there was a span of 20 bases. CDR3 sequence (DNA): TGTGCCAGCTCATCGGTCCAGGGCAGATTCCCCAATGAGCAGTTCTTC. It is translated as CASSSVQGRFPNEQFF.

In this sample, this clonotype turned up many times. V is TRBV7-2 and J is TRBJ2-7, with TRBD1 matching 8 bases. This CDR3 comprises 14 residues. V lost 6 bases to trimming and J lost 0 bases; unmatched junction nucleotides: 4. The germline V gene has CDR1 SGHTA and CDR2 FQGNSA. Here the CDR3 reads CASRRTGSSYEQYF. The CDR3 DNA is TGTGCCAGCAGACGGACAGGGAGCTCCTACGAGCAGTACTTC.

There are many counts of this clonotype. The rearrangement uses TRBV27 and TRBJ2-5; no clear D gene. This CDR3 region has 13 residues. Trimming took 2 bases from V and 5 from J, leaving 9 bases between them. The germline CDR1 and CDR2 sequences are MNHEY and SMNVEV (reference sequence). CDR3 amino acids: CASSLGVWETQYF. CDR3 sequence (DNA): TGTGCCAGCAGTTTAGGAGTTTGGGAGACCCAGTACTTC.

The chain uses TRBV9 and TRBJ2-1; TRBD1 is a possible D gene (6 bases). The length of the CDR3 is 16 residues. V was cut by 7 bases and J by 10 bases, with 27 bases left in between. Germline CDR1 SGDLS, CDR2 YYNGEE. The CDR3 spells CASSRRGGEGVREQFF. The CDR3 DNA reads TGTGCCAGCTCTCGTAGGGGCGGAGAGGGGGTACGGGAGCAGTTCTTC. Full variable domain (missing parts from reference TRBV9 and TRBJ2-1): DSGVTQTPKHLITATGQRVTLRCSPRSGDLSVYWYQQSLDQGLQFLIQYYNGEERAKGNILERFSAQQFPDLHSELNLSSLELGDSALYFCASSRRGGEGVREQFFGPGTRLTVL.

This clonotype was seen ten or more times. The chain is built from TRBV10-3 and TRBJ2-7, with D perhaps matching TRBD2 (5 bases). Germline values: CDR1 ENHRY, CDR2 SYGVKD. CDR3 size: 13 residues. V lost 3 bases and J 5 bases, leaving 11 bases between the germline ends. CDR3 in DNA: TGTGCCATCAGTGATAGGCCGAGGGACGAGCAGTACTTC. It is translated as CAISDRPRDEQYF.

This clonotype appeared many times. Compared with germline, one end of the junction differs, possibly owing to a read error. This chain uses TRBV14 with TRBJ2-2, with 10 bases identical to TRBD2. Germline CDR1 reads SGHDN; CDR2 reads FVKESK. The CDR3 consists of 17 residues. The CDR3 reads CASSHYTGLAKTGELFF. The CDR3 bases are TGTGCCAGCAGCCACTACACGGGACTAGCGAAGACCGGGGAGCTGTTTTTT.

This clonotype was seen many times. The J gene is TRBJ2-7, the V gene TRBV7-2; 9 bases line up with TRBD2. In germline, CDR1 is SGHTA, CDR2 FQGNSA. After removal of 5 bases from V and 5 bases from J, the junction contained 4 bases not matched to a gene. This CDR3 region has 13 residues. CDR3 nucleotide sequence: TGTGCCAGCAGCCCGGGACTAGCAGACGAGCAGTACTTC. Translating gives CASSPGLADEQYF. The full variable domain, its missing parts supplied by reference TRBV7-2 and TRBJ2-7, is GAGVSQSPSNKVTEKGKDVELRCDPISGHTALYWYRQSLGQGLEFLIYFQGNSAPDKSGLPSDRFSAERTGGSVSTLTIQRTQQEDSAVYLCASSPGLADEQYFGPGTRLTVT.

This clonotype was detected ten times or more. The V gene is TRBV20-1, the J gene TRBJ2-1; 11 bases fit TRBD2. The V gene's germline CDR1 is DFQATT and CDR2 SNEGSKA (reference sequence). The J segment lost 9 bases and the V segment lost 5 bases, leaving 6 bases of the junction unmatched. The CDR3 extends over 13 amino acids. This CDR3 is CSAQTSGTREQFF. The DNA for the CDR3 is TGCAGTGCTCAGACTAGCGGGACTCGTGAGCAGTTCTTC.

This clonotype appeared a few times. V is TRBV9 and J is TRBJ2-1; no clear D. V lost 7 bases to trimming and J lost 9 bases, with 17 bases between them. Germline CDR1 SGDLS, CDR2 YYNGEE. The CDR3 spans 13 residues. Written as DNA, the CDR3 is TGTGCCAGCTCATTTCAGGCGAATGTTGAGCAGTTCTTC. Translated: CASSFQANVEQFF.

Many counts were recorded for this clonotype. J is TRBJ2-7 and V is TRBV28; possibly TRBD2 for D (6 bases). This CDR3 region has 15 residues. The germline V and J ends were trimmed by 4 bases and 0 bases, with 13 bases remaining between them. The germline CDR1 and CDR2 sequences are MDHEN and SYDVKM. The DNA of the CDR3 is TGTGCCAGCAGTTCGGGCGGGGCGGGCTCCTACGAGCAGTACTTC. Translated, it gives CASSSGGAGSYEQYF.

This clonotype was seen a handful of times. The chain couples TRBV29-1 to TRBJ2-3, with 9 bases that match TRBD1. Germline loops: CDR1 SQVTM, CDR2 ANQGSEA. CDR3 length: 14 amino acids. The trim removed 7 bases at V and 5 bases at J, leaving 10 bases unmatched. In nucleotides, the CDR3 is TGCAGCGGGAGGTCTGGGACAGGGAAAGATACGCAGTATTTT. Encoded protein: CSGRSGTGKDTQYF.

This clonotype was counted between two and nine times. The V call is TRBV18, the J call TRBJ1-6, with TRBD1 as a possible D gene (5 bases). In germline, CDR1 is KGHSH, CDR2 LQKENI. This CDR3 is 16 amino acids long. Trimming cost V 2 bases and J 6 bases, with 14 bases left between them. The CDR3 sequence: CASSPKRQIPNSPLHF. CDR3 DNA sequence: TGTGCCAGCTCACCAAAGAGACAGATACCTAATTCACCCCTCCACTTT.

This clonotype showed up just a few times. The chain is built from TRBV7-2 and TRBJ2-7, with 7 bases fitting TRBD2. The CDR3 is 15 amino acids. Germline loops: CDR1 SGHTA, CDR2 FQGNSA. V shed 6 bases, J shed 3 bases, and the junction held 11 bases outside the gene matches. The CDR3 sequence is CASRRGTEVNYEQYF. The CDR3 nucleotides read TGTGCCAGCAGGCGGGGGACTGAAGTTAACTACGAGCAGTACTTC.

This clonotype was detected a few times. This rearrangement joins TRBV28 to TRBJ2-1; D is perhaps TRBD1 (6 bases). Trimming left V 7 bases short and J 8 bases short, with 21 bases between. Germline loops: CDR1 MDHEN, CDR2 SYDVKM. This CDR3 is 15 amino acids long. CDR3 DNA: TGTGCCAGCAATCTAGAGGGATGGGGGCTGGATGAGCAGTTCTTC. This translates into CASNLEGWGLDEQFF.

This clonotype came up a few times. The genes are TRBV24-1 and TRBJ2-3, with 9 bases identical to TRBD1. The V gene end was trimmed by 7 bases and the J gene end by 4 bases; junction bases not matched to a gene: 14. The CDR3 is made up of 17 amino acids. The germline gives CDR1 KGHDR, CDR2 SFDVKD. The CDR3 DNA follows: TGTGCCACCAGACCAAACTCGGGACAGGGATCCCCAGATACGCAGTATTTT. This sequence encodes CATRPNSGQGSPDTQYF.

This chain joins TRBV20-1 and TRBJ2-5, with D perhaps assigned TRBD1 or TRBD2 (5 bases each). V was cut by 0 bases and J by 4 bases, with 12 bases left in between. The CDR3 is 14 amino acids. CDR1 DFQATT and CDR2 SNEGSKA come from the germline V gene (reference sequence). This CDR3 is CSARDRRGRETQYF. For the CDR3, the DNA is TGCAGTGCTAGAGATCGACGGGGCCGAGAGACCCAGTACTTC.

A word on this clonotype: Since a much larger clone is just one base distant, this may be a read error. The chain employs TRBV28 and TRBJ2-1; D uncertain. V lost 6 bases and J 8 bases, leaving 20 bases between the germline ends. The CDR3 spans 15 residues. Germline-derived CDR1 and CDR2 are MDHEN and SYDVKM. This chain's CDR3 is CASRWATGRSDEQFF. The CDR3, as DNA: TGTGCCAGCAGGTGGGCAACGGGCCGCAGCGATGAGCAGTTCTTC.

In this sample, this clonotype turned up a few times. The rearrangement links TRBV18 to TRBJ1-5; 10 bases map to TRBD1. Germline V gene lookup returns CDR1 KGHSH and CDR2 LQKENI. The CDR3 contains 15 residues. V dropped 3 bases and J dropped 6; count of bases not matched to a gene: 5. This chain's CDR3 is CASSPGQGGGQPQHF. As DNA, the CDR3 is TGTGCCAGCTCACCCGGACAGGGGGGAGGTCAGCCCCAGCATTTT.

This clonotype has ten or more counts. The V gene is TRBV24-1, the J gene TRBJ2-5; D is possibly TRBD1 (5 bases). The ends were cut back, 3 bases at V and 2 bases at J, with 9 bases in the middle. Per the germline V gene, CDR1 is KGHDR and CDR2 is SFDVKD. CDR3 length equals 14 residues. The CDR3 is CATSDRQSQETQYF. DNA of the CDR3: TGTGCCACCAGTGATCGACAGTCTCAAGAGACCCAGTACTTC.

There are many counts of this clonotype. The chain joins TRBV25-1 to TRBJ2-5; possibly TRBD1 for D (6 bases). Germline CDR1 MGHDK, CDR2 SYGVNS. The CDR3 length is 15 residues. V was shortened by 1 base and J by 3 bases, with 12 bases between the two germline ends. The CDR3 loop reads CASSESGQPEETQYF. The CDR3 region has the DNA TGTGCCAGCAGTGAATCTGGACAGCCCGAAGAGACCCAGTACTTC.

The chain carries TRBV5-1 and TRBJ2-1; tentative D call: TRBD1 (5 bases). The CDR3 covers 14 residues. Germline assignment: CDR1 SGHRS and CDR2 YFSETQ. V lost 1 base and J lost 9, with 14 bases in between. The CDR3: CASSLPTVTGEQFF. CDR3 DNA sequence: TGCGCCAGCAGCTTGCCGACAGTAACGGGTGAGCAGTTCTTC.